These 11 T cell receptor beta chains came from one sample sequenced in a study of shared clonotypes between healthy human individuals. Produced via immunoSEQ multiplex PCR; TCRdb's table is partial and in-frame only. The sample has roughly 1,100,000 clones, approximately 76% seen once. Sequencing was carried out using memory CD4+ T cells sorted from blood. Subset indicated: CD45RA-negative fraction. These receptors all stem from a man between 18 and 29 years old in good health.

Here the CDR3 reads CATTLSGRDNEQFF. CDR3 sequence (DNA): TGTGCCACCACCCTAAGCGGGAGGGACAATGAGCAGTTCTTC. The J gene is TRBJ2-1, the V gene TRBV19; 10 bases are a match to TRBD2. V lost 10 bases to trimming and J lost 5 bases; unmatched junction nucleotides: 8. CDR1 is LNHDA, CDR2 SQIVND, per germline (reference sequence). This CDR3 contains 14 residues.

A single count supports this clone. This chain links TRBV6-1 with TRBJ2-5, with a weak D call TRBD2 (6 bases). CDR3 length: 15 amino acids. With 4 bases removed from V and 0 bases from J, the gap between germline ends came to 12 bases. Per the germline V gene, CDR1 is MNHNS and CDR2 is SASEGT. The CDR3 spells CASSGRDSYQETQYF. The DNA for the CDR3 is TGTGCCAGCAGTGGGCGGGACTCTTACCAAGAGACCCAGTACTTC.

A word on this clone: A clone one base away is much larger, so this may be a read error. Other nucleotide sequences from this sample produce the same CDR3. The chain is built from TRBV18 and TRBJ2-7; D ambiguous. The V and J ends lost 2 bases and 3 bases respectively, with 8 bases between them. The CDR3 spans 13 residues. In germline, CDR1 is KGHSH, CDR2 LQKENI. DNA of the CDR3: TGTGCCAGCTCACCAGGTGCGTACTACGAGCAGTACTTC. This encodes CASSPGAYYEQYF.

For the CDR3, the DNA is TGCAGCGTCGTGGATTCCTACGAGCAGTACTTC. It encodes CSVVDSYEQYF. The V and J genes are TRBV29-1 and TRBJ2-7; D gene uncertain. CDR3 length: 11 amino acids. CDR1 and CDR2 (germline): SQVTM, ANQGSEA. V was clipped by 6 bases and J by 1 base, with 7 bases between them.

The genes are TRBV29-1 and TRBJ1-1; possible D gene TRBD1, 6 bases. The CDR3 runs to 13 residues. CDR1 is SQVTM, CDR2 ANQGSEA, per germline. V was trimmed by 5 bases and J by 10 bases, leaving 20 bases between them. CDR3 in amino acids: CSVSTDRSGGAFF. CDR3 coding DNA: TGCAGCGTTTCTACTGACAGGTCTGGCGGAGCTTTCTTT.

This chain uses TRBV4-1 with TRBJ2-5; no clear D. The CDR3 loop spans 13 amino acids. Per the germline V gene, CDR1 is MGHRA and CDR2 is YSYEKL. V shed 2 bases and J shed 3 bases, with 7 bases lying between them. The CDR3 sequence is CASSQWLEETQYF. CDR3 DNA sequence: TGCGCCAGCAGCCAATGGTTAGAAGAGACCCAGTACTTC.

V gene TRBV5-8 combines with J gene TRBJ2-7, with TRBD2 as a possible D gene (7 bases). Germline lookup yields CDR1 SGHTS and CDR2 YDEGEE. The CDR3 extends over 15 amino acids. Trimming removed 1 base from V and 6 bases from J, with 17 bases in between. The CDR3, as DNA: TGTGCCAGCAGCTTGTCTTCGGGGGGCCGAAGCGAGCAGTACTTC. This codes for CASSLSSGGRSEQYF.

The CDR3 loop is CASSGNSGSYTEAFF. CDR3 bases: TGTGCCAGCAGCGGGAACTCGGGGTCGTACACTGAAGCTTTCTTT. V is TRBV5-6 and J is TRBJ1-1; D remains ambiguous. Germline V gene sequence: CDR1 SGHDT, CDR2 YYEEEE. The CDR3 totals 15 residues. V was clipped by 4 bases and J by 3 bases, with 16 bases between them. The complete variable domain, with remaining parts taken from reference TRBV5-6 and TRBJ1-1, reads DAGVTQSPTHLIKTRGQQVTLRCSPKSGHDTVSWYQQALGQGPQFIFQYYEEEERQRGNFPDRFSGHQFPNYSSELNVNALLLGDSALYLCASSGNSGSYTEAFFGQGTRLTVV.

The chain uses TRBV7-8 and TRBJ2-1; D unclear. The germline gives CDR1 SGHVS, CDR2 FQNEAQ. Trimming cost V 7 bases and J 5 bases, with 15 bases left between them. The CDR3 spans 14 residues. In DNA, the CDR3 is TGTGCCAGCACCACCGTAATTACCGACAATGAGCAGTTCTTC. Protein sequence: CASTTVITDNEQFF.

The gene calls are TRBV7-2 and TRBJ1-5, with D hard to call. This CDR3 spans 13 amino acids. Germline V gene data show CDR1 as SGHTA and CDR2 as FQGNSA. The V end lost 4 bases, the J end lost 4 bases, and 8 bases lay between the germline ends. CDR3 protein: CASSSYNNQPQHF. The CDR3 DNA follows: TGTGCCAGCAGCTCGTACAATAATCAGCCCCAGCATTTT.

Notes on this clone: The sample contains more than one DNA sequence encoding this CDR3. The V and J genes are TRBV5-1 and TRBJ2-7; D is ambiguous. This CDR3 spans 11 amino acids. Between the trimmed V and J ends, which lost 0 bases and 5 bases, there was a span of 3 bases. The V gene's germline CDR1 is SGHRS and CDR2 YFSETQ. Here the CDR3 reads CASSLGHEQYF. DNA for the CDR3: TGCGCCAGCAGCTTGGGACACGAGCAGTACTTC. Full variable domain (missing parts from reference TRBV5-1 and TRBJ2-7): KAGVTQTPRYLIKTRGQQVTLSCSPISGHRSVSWYQQTPGQGLQFLFEYFSETQRNKGNFPGRFSGRQFSNSRSEMNVSTLELGDSALYLCASSLGHEQYFGPGTRLTVT.